These 2 T cell receptor beta chains share one sample of origin, sequenced in a study of blood T cell repertoires in COVID-19. Measured with immunoSEQ multiplex PCR; TCRdb has only the in-frame clones, and not every one. The repertoire includes 250,000 to 350,000 clones, approximately 86% of them detected once, and 0.7% to 1% sits in the top ten. Sequencing was done on a sample of peripheral blood. The receptors originated from a human donor with COVID-19, enrolled during active disease. The donor label of this sample is uncertain.

J is TRBJ1-2 and V is TRBV27, with 7 positions matching TRBD1. From germline, CDR1 is MNHEY and CDR2 SMNVEV (reference sequence). V gave up 9 bases and J gave up 0 bases; unmatched junction bases: 16. CDR3 length equals 17 residues. The CDR3 region has the DNA TGTGCCAGGACCAAGGGTGGAACGGGACAGTCTAACTATGGCTACACCTTC. Protein sequence: CARTKGGTGQSNYGYTF.

This chain joins TRBV10-3 and TRBJ2-1, with 8 nucleotides matching TRBD1. V dropped 6 bases and J dropped 3; count of bases not matched to a gene: 7. The CDR3 loop spans 15 amino acids. The V gene's germline CDR1 is ENHRY and CDR2 SYGVKD. Written as DNA, the CDR3 is TGTGCCATCAGGCAGACAGGGGCGGACTACAATGAGCAGTTCTTC. Translation: CAIRQTGADYNEQFF.